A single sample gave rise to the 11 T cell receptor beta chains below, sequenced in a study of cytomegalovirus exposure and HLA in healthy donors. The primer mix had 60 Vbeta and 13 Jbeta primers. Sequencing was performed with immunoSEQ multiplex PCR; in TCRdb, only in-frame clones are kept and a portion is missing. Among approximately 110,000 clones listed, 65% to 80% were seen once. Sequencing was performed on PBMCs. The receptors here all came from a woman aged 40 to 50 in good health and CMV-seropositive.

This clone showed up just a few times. The CDR3 nucleotides read TGTGCCAGCTTCCGGGACAGTGGACAGCCCCAGCATTTT. Its translation: CASFRDSGQPQHF. The chain joins TRBV2 to TRBJ1-5; TRBD1 agrees at 7 bases. The trim removed 8 bases at V and 7 bases at J, leaving 8 bases unmatched. This CDR3 is 13 amino acids long. Germline values: CDR1 SNHLY, CDR2 FYNNEI.

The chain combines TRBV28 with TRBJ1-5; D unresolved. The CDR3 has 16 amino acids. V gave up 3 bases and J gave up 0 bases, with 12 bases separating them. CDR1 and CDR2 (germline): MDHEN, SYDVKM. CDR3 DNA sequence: TGTGCCAGCAGTTTTTCAGGAATCCTTAGCAATCAGCCCCAGCATTTT. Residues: CASSFSGILSNQPQHF.

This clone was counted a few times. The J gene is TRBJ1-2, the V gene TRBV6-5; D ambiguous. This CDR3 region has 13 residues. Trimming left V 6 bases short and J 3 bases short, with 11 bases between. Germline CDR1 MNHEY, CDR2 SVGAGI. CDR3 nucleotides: TGTGCCAGCAGCCCCGGACTGCACTATGGCTACACCTTC. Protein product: CASSPGLHYGYTF.

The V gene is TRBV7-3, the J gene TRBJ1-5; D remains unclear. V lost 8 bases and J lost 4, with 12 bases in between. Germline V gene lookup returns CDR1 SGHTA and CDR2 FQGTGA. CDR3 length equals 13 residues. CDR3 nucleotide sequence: TGTGCCAGCTCGACGGGGAATAATCAGCCCCAGCATTTT. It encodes CASSTGNNQPQHF.

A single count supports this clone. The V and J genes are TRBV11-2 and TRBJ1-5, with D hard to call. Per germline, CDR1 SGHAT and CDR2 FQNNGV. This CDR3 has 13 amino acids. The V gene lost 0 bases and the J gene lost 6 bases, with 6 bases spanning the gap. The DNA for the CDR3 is TGTGCCAGCAGCTTAGATACTCGTCAGCCCCAGCATTTT. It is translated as CASSLDTRQPQHF.

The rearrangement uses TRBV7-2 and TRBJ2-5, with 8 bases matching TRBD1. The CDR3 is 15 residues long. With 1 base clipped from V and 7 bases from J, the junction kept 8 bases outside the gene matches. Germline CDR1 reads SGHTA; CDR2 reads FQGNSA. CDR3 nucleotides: TGTGCCAGCAGCTTAGACTCAGGGGGCCTCGGGACCCAGTACTTC. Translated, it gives CASSLDSGGLGTQYF.

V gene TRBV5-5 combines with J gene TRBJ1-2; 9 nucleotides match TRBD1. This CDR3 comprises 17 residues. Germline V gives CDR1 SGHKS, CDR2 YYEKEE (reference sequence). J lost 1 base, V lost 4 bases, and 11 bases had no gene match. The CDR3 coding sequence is TGTGCCAGCAGCCAACGGACAGGGGCGACCCTTAACTATGGCTACACCTTC. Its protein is CASSQRTGATLNYGYTF.

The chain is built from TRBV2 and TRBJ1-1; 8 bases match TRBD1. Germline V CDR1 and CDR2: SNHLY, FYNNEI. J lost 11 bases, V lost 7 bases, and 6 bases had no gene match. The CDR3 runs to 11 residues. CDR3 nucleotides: TGTGCCAGCACGTCTAGACAGGGGGCTTTCTTT. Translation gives CASTSRQGAFF.

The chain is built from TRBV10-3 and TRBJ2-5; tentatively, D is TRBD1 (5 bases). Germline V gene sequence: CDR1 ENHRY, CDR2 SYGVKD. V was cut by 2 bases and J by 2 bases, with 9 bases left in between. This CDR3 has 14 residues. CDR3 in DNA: TGTGCCATCAGTGAGGGCACAGGACAAGAGACCCAGTACTTC. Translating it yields CAISEGTGQETQYF.

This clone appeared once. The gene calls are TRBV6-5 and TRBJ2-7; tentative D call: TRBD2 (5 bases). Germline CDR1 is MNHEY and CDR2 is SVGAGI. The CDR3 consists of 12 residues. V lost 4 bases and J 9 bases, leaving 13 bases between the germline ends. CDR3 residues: CASSSRSSAQYF. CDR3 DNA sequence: TGTGCCAGCAGTTCCCGGAGTAGCGCGCAGTACTTC.

Here the CDR3 DNA reads TGTGCCAGCAGTAAACAGGGGAACGAGCAGTACTTC. Protein product: CASSKQGNEQYF. The chain employs TRBV6-5 and TRBJ2-5; 7 nucleotides line up with TRBD1. The end of the DNA is better explained by TRBJ2-7, so the J call may be wrong. CDR1 and CDR2 from the germline V gene are MNHEY and SVGAGI. The CDR3 has 12 amino acids.